This T cell receptor beta chain stems from a study of T cells after yellow fever vaccination. General observations from the study: FACS-sorted repertoires could harbor abundant contaminating bulk-population clonotypes. Weaker, the secondary response had a peak occurring faster, on day 5 versus 15.

The germline CDR1 and CDR2 sequences are MGHDK and SYGVNS. V gave up 4 bases and J gave up 2 bases; unmatched junction bases: 2. There are 13 residues in the CDR3. Universal primer sites and UMIs were introduced during 5'RACE template-switching synthesis of TCR cDNA. MiXCR, run by TCRdb on the 5' RACE reads, gives a single entry per CDR3 protein. Among 180,000 or so distinct CDR3 sequences listed, roughly 9.6% were seen once. About this clonotype: Its antigen is undetermined.

This receptor was identified in a man between 18 and 29 years old who received the YFV17D yellow fever vaccine. The sample was CD8+ T cells sorted from PBMCs, taken 15 days after the yellow fever booster vaccination. The V gene is TRBV25-1, the J gene TRBJ2-7; 7 nucleotides agree with TRBD1. CDR3 loop: CASSATGTYEQYF. The CDR3 nucleotides are TGTGCCAGCAGTGCGACAGGGACCTACGAGCAGTACTTC.